This TCR beta chain came from a study of blood T cell repertoires in COVID-19. Across the whole study: Sources were T cells, B-cell-depleted T cells, or PBMCs; the material itself was cDNA or gDNA.

The assay was immunoSEQ multiplex PCR, and TCRdb's table has in-frame clones only and misses some. This table holds a few hundred thousand clones, 82% found once. The length of the CDR3 is 18 residues. V lost 0 bases and J 3 bases, leaving 20 bases between the germline ends. Germline V CDR1 and CDR2: MNHEY, SVGEGT. Sequencing was carried out using peripheral blood. This clonotype was sampled from a young woman with acute or convalescent COVID-19. V and J are TRBV6-2 or TRBV6-3 and TRBJ1-1, with unresolved D. This chain's CDR3 is CASSYSISLEYRDTEAFF. CDR3 nucleotides: TGTGCCAGCAGTTACTCGATTAGTTTGGAGTATCGGGACACTGAAGCTTTCTTT.